This TCR beta chain was captured in a study of cytomegalovirus exposure and HLA in healthy donors. General study results and limits: Per a later analysis, about 17,000 TCR beta sequences showed association with HLA alleles at 0.05 false discovery rate. According to the study, roughly 160 TCR beta chains were cytomegalovirus-associated.

The PCR ran on 60 Vbeta and 13 Jbeta primers. Produced via immunoSEQ multiplex PCR; TCRdb's table is partial and in-frame only. The sample holds about 180,000 clones, 70% to 80% seen once. Concerning this clone itself: The antigen is unknown.

V lost 5 bases, J lost 2 bases, and 17 bases lay in between. The CDR3 covers 15 residues. Per the germline V gene, CDR1 is SGHRS and CDR2 is YFSETQ. What was sequenced was PBMCs. This TCR was sampled from a man between 60 and 75 years old in good health and CMV-seronegative. This chain joins TRBV5-1 and TRBJ2-7; D possibly corresponds to TRBD1 (6 bases). The CDR3 DNA is TGCGCCAGCAGAATGCAACAGGGTTTCGCCTACGAGCAGTACTTC. Protein sequence: CASRMQQGFAYEQYF. Complete variable domain (other parts from reference TRBV5-1 and TRBJ2-7): KAGVTQTPRYLIKTRGQQVTLSCSPISGHRSVSWYQQTPGQGLQFLFEYFSETQRNKGNFPGRFSGRQFSNSRSEMNVSTLELGDSALYLCASRMQQGFAYEQYFGPGTRLTVT.